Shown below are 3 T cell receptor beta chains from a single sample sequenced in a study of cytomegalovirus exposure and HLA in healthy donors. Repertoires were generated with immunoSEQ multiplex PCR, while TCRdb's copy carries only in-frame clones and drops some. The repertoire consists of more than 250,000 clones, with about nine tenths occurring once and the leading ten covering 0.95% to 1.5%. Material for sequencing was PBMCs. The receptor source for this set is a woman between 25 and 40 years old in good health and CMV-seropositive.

Here the CDR3 DNA reads TGTGCCAGCAGTGTCAGGGGTGGGGTCTATAATTCACCCCTCCACTTT. Amino acids: CASSVRGGVYNSPLHF. V gene TRBV25-1 combines with J gene TRBJ1-6; possibly TRBD1 for D (6 bases). Trimming left V 4 bases short and J 3 bases short, with 13 bases between. From germline, CDR1 is MGHDK and CDR2 SYGVNS. The CDR3 is 16 amino acids.

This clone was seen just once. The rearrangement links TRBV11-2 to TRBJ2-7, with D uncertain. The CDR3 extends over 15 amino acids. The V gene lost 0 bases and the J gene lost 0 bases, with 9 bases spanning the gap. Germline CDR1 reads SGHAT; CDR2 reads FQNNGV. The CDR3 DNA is TGTGCCAGCAGCTTAGAGGGAACACCCTCCTACGAGCAGTACTTC. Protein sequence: CASSLEGTPSYEQYF.

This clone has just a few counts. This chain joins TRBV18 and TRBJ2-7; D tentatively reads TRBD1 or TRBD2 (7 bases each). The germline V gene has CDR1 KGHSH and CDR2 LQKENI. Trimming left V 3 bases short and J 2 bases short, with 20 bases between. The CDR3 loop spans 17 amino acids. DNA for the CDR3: TGTGCCAGCTCACCTCCCGGGACAGCTAGCGGAGCCTACGAGCAGTACTTC. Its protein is CASSPPGTASGAYEQYF.